These 2 T cell receptor beta chains came from one sample sequenced in a study of T cells in Graves' hyperthyroidism and ophthalmopathy. There were TCR beta CDR3 regions amplified from RNA transcripts. Using the HTBI primer set, a first-round RT-PCR was run on the TCR CDR3. TCRdb re-called the multiplex PCR reads with MiXCR, one entry per CDR3 protein. The data hold about 740,000 distinct CDR3 sequences, with around 13% observed a single time. The sample consisted of blood. All receptors come from a woman between 18 and 30 years old with Graves' hyperthyroidism.

The sample holds many counts of this clonotype. This chain links TRBV7-9 with TRBJ2-3; 9 positions match TRBD1. The germline CDR1 and CDR2 sequences are SEHNR and FQNEAQ (reference sequence). V shed 6 bases and J 7 bases; nucleotides not matched to a gene: 17. The CDR3 is made up of 17 amino acids. The CDR3 sequence: CASSQPLTGGPRNTQYF. CDR3 DNA: TGTGCCAGCAGTCAACCCCTAACAGGGGGCCCTCGGAATACGCAGTATTTT.

V usage is TRBV28 and J usage is TRBJ1-4; the D is unclear. Germline V gives CDR1 MDHEN, CDR2 SYDVKM. The CDR3 runs to 11 residues. The germline V and J ends were trimmed by 6 bases and 8 bases, with 7 bases remaining between them. This CDR3 is CASSPREKLFF. The CDR3 DNA is TGTGCCAGCAGCCCTAGGGAAAAACTGTTTTTT.